The rows below give T cell receptor beta chains drawn from one sample of a study of blood T cells in healthy people across ages. One entry per CDR3 protein, called by TCRdb with MiXCR from the 5' RACE reads. The repertoire consists of approximately 320,000 distinct CDR3 sequences, with roughly 29% occurring once and the leading ten covering approximately 30%. Sequencing used blood. The receptors here all came from a woman in her seventies in good health. The CDR3 runs from the conserved cysteine through the conserved F or W. The order of the fields is V gene, clone size, J gene, D gene, CDR3 DNA, CDR3 protein. D genes are given only for firm matches. Only part of the rows carry a size: once, few, many, or a class if the clone is expanded.

TRBV3-1	.	TRBJ2-6	.	TGTGCCAGCAGCCAAGCCAGGGGCTCTGGGGCCGACGTCCTGACTTTC	CASSQARGSGADVLTF
TRBV5-1	.	TRBJ2-1	TRBD1	TGCGCCAGCAGCTCACAGGGGGCGCAAGGTGAGCAGTTCTTC	CASSSQGAQGEQFF
TRBV6-5	.	TRBJ2-7	TRBD1	TGTGCCAGCAGTAGTTACGGACAGGGGTCTTACGAGCAGTACTTC	CASSSYGQGSYEQYF
TRBV28	many	TRBJ1-2	.	TGTGCCAGCGGCTACAGGGCGAATGGCTACACCTTC	CASGYRANGYTF
TRBV14	.	TRBJ2-5	.	TGTGCCAGCAGCCAAGTTGCGGGAACAAGAGGGACCCAGTACTTC	CASSQVAGTRGTQYF
TRBV7-2	.	TRBJ2-5	.	TGTGCCAGCAGCCACGGGACACTTCAAGAGACCCAGTACTTC	CASSHGTLQETQYF
TRBV29-1	.	TRBJ2-1	.	TGCAGCGTTGAAGGTATGGGGTTGTCGTCGCAGCAGTTCTTC	CSVEGMGLSSQQFF
TRBV29-1	.	TRBJ1-6	.	TGCAGCGTGCAGGATTTGCCTAATTCACCCCTCCACTTT	CSVQDLPNSPLHF
TRBV2	.	TRBJ2-7	TRBD2	TGTGCCAGCATAGTACTAGCGGGAGTTCGCGAGCAGTACTTC	CASIVLAGVREQYF
TRBV14	.	TRBJ2-5	.	TGTGCCAGCAGCCAACGCCAGACGTACCAAGAGACCCAGTACTTC	CASSQRQTYQETQYF
TRBV7-2	few	TRBJ2-5	TRBD2	TGTGCCAGCAGCTTACTAGCGGGAAAGCCTGGGGAGGCCCAGTACTTC	CASSLLAGKPGEAQYF
TRBV4-3	.	TRBJ2-5	.	TGCGCCAGCAGCCAAGAATACAGCCAAGAGACCCAGTACTTC	CASSQEYSQETQYF
TRBV6-2/TRBV6-3	.	TRBJ2-7	.	TGTGCCAGCAGTTACGGACGGGACGGCTCCTACGAGCAGTACTTC	CASSYGRDGSYEQYF
TRBV15	.	TRBJ2-2	TRBD2	TGTGCCACCAGCAGAGTGCTAGCGGGAGGCCCATTTTCGGACACCGGGGAGCTGTTTTTT	CATSRVLAGGPFSDTGELFF
TRBV2	few	TRBJ2-1	TRBD2	TGTGCCAGCTTCAAAAATCGGGAGGGAAGCTCCTACAATGAGCAGTTCTTC	CASFKNREGSSYNEQFF
TRBV9	.	TRBJ1-1	.	TGTGCCAGCAGCGTAGGAGGGAGAAGTGAAGCTTTCTTT	CASSVGGRSEAFF
TRBV12-3/TRBV12-4	.	TRBJ1-2	TRBD1	TGTGCCAGCAGGGCCTCACAGGGGCAAGTGCGCTACACCTTC	CASRASQGQVRYTF
TRBV20-1	few	TRBJ2-5	TRBD2	TGCAGTGCTAGAGGGTTAGCGGGAAGGCAAGAGACCCAGTACTTC	CSARGLAGRQETQYF
TRBV6-1	.	TRBJ2-1	TRBD2	TGTGCCAGCAGTGCGACTAGCGGGAGTATCCATGAGCAGTTCTTC	CASSATSGSIHEQFF
TRBV7-2	many	TRBJ2-5	TRBD1	TGTGCCAGCAGGACCGGGACAGGCCAAGAGACCCAGTACTTC	CASRTGTGQETQYF
TRBV5-1	few	TRBJ2-1	TRBD2	TGCGCCAGCAGCTTATTTGCGGGAGGGTCCAACAATGAGCAGTTCTTC	CASSLFAGGSNNEQFF
TRBV7-2	.	TRBJ2-7	.	TGTGCCAGCAGCTTGGCACAGGGAAACTACGAGCAGTACTTC	CASSLAQGNYEQYF
TRBV15	.	TRBJ2-7	TRBD2	TGTGCCACCAGCAGAGACCAGAGGACTAGCGGGGTCTACGAGCAGTACTTC	CATSRDQRTSGVYEQYF
TRBV2	once	TRBJ2-1	TRBD2	TGTGCCAGCACGAAAGGACTAGCGGGAGAGCGCTCCTACAATGAGCAGTTCTTC	CASTKGLAGERSYNEQFF
TRBV2	.	TRBJ2-7	.	TGTGCCAGCGGGGGAGGACAGCCAGGTCGGTACGAGCAGTACTTC	CASGGGQPGRYEQYF
TRBV5-5	many	TRBJ1-4	TRBD1	TGTGCCAGCAGCCCTCTAGGACAGGGCTGGGAAAAACTGTTTTTT	CASSPLGQGWEKLFF
TRBV29-1	many	TRBJ2-5	TRBD1	TGCAGCGGGGGACAGGGATCTCAAGAGACCCAGTACTTC	CSGGQGSQETQYF
TRBV28	.	TRBJ1-1	.	TGTGCCAGCAGTCTAGGAGGGGGGGCCCAGAACACTGAAGCTTTCTTT	CASSLGGGAQNTEAFF
TRBV7-2	.	TRBJ2-1	.	TGTGCCAGCAGCTTAAATCGCTATGAGCAGTTCTTC	CASSLNRYEQFF
TRBV7-9	.	TRBJ2-1	.	TGTGCCAGCAGCTTAGGGCCCCAGGCAAGAGATGAGCAGTTCTTC	CASSLGPQARDEQFF
TRBV7-2	few	TRBJ2-1	.	TGTGCCAGCAGCTTGGTGATTCTTTACAATGAGCAGTTCTTC	CASSLVILYNEQFF
TRBV19	.	TRBJ2-7	.	TGTGCCAGCAGTCAGGGCATCGGCTCCTACGAGCAGTACTTC	CASSQGIGSYEQYF
TRBV5-1	few	TRBJ2-7	TRBD1	TGCGCCAGCAGCTTGGCAGGGACAGGCGCCTACGAGCAGTACTTC	CASSLAGTGAYEQYF
TRBV20-1	many	TRBJ2-1	TRBD2	TGCAGTGCCCCCCGGCGGGAGTTTATAAATGAGCAGTTCTTC	CSAPRREFINEQFF
TRBV11-2	.	TRBJ1-1	.	TGTGCCAGCAGCCAAGAGGGGGGGTACACTGAAGCTTTCTTT	CASSQEGGYTEAFF
TRBV7-3	few	TRBJ2-3	.	TGTGCCAGCAGCTTTAGTCCGGGAGATACGCAGTATTTT	CASSFSPGDTQYF
TRBV7-8	few	TRBJ2-1	TRBD2	TGTGCCAGCAGCTCGCGGGAGGGCTCCTACAATGAGCAGTTCTTC	CASSSREGSYNEQFF
TRBV18	.	TRBJ1-5	TRBD1	TGTGCCAGCTCACCACCGGGGGACAGGAATCAGCCCCAGCATTTT	CASSPPGDRNQPQHF
TRBV20-1	.	TRBJ2-5	.	TGCAGTGCTAGAGATGGCGGCGACTTCCAAGAGACCCAGTACTTC	CSARDGGDFQETQYF
TRBV27	few	TRBJ2-7	TRBD2	TGTGCCAGCAGTTTTCGGCTTCGGACTAGCGGGAGCTCCTACGAGCAGTACTTC	CASSFRLRTSGSSYEQYF
TRBV27	.	TRBJ2-5	.	TGTGCCAGCAGTTTATCCAGGGGCAGCGGCGAGACCCAGTACTTC	CASSLSRGSGETQYF
TRBV28	many	TRBJ2-7	TRBD1	TGTGCCAGCAGTTTAGCCGGGACAGGGGCGTTAGAGGCCGAGCAGTACTTC	CASSLAGTGALEAEQYF
TRBV4-1	.	TRBJ2-5	.	TGCGCCAGCAGCCATGATGGGACCCGGACAGTCCAAGAGACCCAGTACTTC	CASSHDGTRTVQETQYF
TRBV5-6	.	TRBJ2-6	.	TGTGCCAGCAGCTTGAGGGCGTACGACTCCTCTGGGGCCAACGTCCTGACTTTC	CASSLRAYDSSGANVLTF
TRBV20-1	.	TRBJ2-1	.	TGCAGTGCTAGAGAGTCCCCCCAAGGGGTCAATGAGCAGTTCTTC	CSARESPQGVNEQFF
TRBV28	.	TRBJ2-7	TRBD2	TGTGCCAGCAGATCCGGGACTAGCGGGGCAAAATTC	CASRSGTSGAKF
TRBV20-1	.	TRBJ2-5	.	TGCAGTGCTGCAAGGCCGAAGGGCCCAAAGACCCAGTACTTC	CSAARPKGPKTQYF
TRBV28	.	TRBJ2-2	TRBD1	TGTGCCAGCAGTTTAGCAGGGGGCAACACCGGGGAGCCGTTTTTT	CASSLAGGNTGEPFF
TRBV12-3/TRBV12-4	.	TRBJ1-1	.	TGTGCCAGCAGTGAGGAGGGAGGAACTGAAGCTTTCTTT	CASSEEGGTEAFF